The T cell receptor (beta chain) under discussion was sequenced for a study of T cells in Graves' hyperthyroidism and ophthalmopathy (dated by TCRdb to about 2019). Describing the broader study: Peripheral blood was collected at initial diagnosis, before any treatment. After blood sampling, hyperthyroidism patients were treated with methimazole at a starting dose of 30 mg daily, and ophthalmopathy patients were treated with high-dose intravenous methylprednisolone. To identify TCR V-J signatures that set the groups apart, the researchers used a discovery cohort of approximately 98 patients, made up of some 41 with Graves' ophthalmopathy and 57 with stable Graves' hyperthyroidism. Prospective prediction of ophthalmopathy was tested in an independent validation cohort of fewer than 20 hyperthyroidism patients and 15 to 17 patients who later progressed to ophthalmopathy. TCR Vbeta CDR3 sequencing of some 140 peripheral blood samples (around 45 ophthalmopathy, 75 or so hyperthyroidism and roughly 17 progressor patients) is reported in the paper. The study also compared thyroid tissue and blood T-cell repertoires from several Graves' hyperthyroidism patients. The roughly 94 discovery patients were randomly divided into training and test sets at a 7:3 ratio. The study at large found these results: A model built on a 13 V-J signature distinguished ophthalmopathy from stable hyperthyroidism, reaching roughly 88% sensitivity and around 81% specificity in cross-validation and 80%/75% in testing. No statistical method was used to set the sample size in advance, and investigators knew the group allocation. During validation, the model predicted progression to ophthalmopathy a median of around 6 months ahead of onset, with almost 71% sensitivity and roughly 75% specificity. Most expanded thyroid clonotypes (frequency above 0.001) were also detected in blood, a finding suggesting that blood repertoires may reflect thyroid immune responses.

There are many counts of this clonotype. Its antigen is currently not known. Base qualities are missing; no much larger clone stands one base away. TCR beta CDR3 regions were amplified from RNA transcripts. The TCR CDR3 was subjected to a first round of RT-PCR using the HTBI primer set and the Qiagen OneStep RT-PCR kit. Libraries were constructed in a second round of multiplex PCR, after which size selection and purification were carried out. Paired-end sequencing of the libraries was performed with 100 bp reads on an Illumina HiSeq2000. In the authors' own workflow: Raw data were processed with SOAPnuke, discarding reads with adapters, uncalled bases, mean Phred below 15, or no exact constant-primer or identifier match. High-quality paired reads were merged with COPE v1.2.5, and unique nucleotide sequences were defined as clonotypes. Clonotypes were aligned to IMGT TRBV, TRBD and TRBJ reference segments using MiTCR v1.1. Only V-J combinations with frequency above 0.0001, covering approximately 99% of repertoires, were analysed. A TCS score was defined as the ratio between F50 (clonal expansion) and ExV (chaos), using BLOSUM62-based TCRdist between CDR3 peptides within each V-J. Welch's t-statistics and random forest reduced 514 V-J features to 13, which were used in a naive Bayes classifier (R e1071). Using fastp at Q25 and MiXCR, TCRdb reprocessed the public reads and kept productive beta chains. When rows share a CDR3 protein, they turn into one entry using the most common DNA and genes. These V and J calls derive from TCRdb rather than the authors' analysis. The table for this sample lists about 400,000 distinct CDR3 sequences; around 14% of them were counted only once. The ten largest clones capture 28% of the sample.

V is pared back by 5 bases and J by 2 bases, with 15 bases lying between the germline termini. Inclusive of the bounding cysteine and phenylalanine, the CDR3 is 14 residues long. Only the CDR3 part of the read is kept: 42 bases, read in frame from the first base. Based on the germline V gene (reference sequence), the CDR1 and CDR2 sequences are DFQATT and SNEGSKA. Hyperthyroidism patients were aged 18 to 65 years and newly diagnosed, with disease duration of less than 2 months. Exclusion was applied to patients with uncontrolled infections, other autoimmune diseases, pregnancy or lactation. Diagnoses were established on the basis of clinical symptoms, serum thyroxine and TRAb, thyroid ultrasound, and orbital computed tomography. For progressor patients, blood was drawn at the first diagnosis of hyperthyroidism, before any ophthalmopathy symptoms had appeared. PBMCs were isolated from approximately 10 ml of fresh peripheral blood by Ficoll-Paque density gradient centrifugation. Progressor patients were first diagnosed with Graves' hyperthyroidism and then developed ophthalmopathy during follow-up. Trizol reagent was used to extract total RNA, and RNA quality was then checked on an Agilent 2100 Bioanalyzer.

The source is a young woman with Graves' hyperthyroidism that later progressed to Graves' ophthalmopathy. The chain links TRBV20-1 with TRBJ1-1; a weak D assignment points to TRBD1 (5 bases agree). Material: blood. CDR3 protein: CSAFPGGANTEAFF. The bases read TGCAGTGCTTTTCCCGGCGGGGCTAACACTGAAGCTTTCTTT.